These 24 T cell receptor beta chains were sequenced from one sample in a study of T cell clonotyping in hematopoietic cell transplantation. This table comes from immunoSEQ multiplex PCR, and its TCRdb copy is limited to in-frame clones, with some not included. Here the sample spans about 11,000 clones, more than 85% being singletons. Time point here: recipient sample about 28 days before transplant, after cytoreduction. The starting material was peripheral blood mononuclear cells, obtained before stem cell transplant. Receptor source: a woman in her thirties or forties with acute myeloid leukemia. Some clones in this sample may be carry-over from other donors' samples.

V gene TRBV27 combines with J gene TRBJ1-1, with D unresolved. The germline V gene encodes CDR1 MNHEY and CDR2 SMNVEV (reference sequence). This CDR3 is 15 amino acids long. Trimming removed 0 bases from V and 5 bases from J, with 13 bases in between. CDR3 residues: CASSLSSGKGTEAFF. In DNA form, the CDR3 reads TGTGCCAGCAGTTTATCGTCTGGGAAGGGTACTGAAGCTTTCTTT.

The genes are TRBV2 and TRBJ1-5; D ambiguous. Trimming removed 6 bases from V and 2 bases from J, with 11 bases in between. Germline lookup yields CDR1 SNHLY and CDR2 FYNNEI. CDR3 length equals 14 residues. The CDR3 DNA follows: TGTGCCAGCAGACTAGGTCGAGGCAATCAGCCCCAGCATTTT. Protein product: CASRLGRGNQPQHF.

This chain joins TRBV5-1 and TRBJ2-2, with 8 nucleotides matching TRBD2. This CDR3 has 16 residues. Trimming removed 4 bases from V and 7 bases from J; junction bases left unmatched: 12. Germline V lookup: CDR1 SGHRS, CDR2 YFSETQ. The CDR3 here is CASSPDGRAEGGELFF. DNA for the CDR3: TGCGCCAGCAGCCCAGACGGGAGGGCCGAGGGCGGGGAGCTGTTTTTT.

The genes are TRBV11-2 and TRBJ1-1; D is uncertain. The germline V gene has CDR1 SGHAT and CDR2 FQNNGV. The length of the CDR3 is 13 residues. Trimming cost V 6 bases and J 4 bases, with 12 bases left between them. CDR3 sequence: CASRPLGGTEAFF. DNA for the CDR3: TGTGCCAGCAGGCCCCTCGGCGGCACTGAAGCTTTCTTT.

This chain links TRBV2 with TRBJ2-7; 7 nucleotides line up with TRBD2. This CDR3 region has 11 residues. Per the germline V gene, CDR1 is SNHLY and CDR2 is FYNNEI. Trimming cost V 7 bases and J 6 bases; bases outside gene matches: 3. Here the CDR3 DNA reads TGTGCCAGCAAAGGCGGGAGCGAGCAGTACTTC. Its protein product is CASKGGSEQYF.

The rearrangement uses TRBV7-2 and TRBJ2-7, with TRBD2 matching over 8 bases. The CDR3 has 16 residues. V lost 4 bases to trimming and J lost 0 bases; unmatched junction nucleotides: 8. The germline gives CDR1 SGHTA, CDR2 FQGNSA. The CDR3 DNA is TGTGCCAGCAGCTCCCTTTGGGCGGGGGGCTCCTACGAGCAGTACTTC. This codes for CASSSLWAGGSYEQYF.

CDR3 nucleotide sequence: TGTGCCAGCAGCAGCGGGAGGGCCTTTGGCGAGCAGTACTTC. It is translated as CASSSGRAFGEQYF. J is TRBJ2-7 and V is TRBV7-8; TRBD2 matches at 10 bases. The germline V gene encodes CDR1 SGHVS and CDR2 FQNEAQ. The CDR3 is 14 amino acids. Germline trimming cut 5 bases from V and 6 bases from J; bases unmatched to any gene: 7.

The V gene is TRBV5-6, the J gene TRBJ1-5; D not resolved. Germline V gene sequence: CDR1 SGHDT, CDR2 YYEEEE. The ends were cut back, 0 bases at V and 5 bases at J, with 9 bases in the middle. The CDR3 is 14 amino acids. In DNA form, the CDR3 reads TGTGCCAGCAGCTTGGCGGGAGTTTATCAGCCCCAGCATTTT. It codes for CASSLAGVYQPQHF. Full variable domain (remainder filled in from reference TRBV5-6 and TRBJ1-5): DAGVTQSPTHLIKTRGQQVTLRCSPKSGHDTVSWYQQALGQGPQFIFQYYEEEERQRGNFPDRFSGHQFPNYSSELNVNALLLGDSALYLCASSLAGVYQPQHFGDGTRLSIL.

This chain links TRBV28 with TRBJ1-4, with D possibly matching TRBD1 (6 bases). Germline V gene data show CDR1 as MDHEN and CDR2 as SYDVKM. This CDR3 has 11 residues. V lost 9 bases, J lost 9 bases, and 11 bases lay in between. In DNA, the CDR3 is TGTGCCAGTCGGGACACCCAAAAACTGTTTTTT. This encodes CASRDTQKLFF.

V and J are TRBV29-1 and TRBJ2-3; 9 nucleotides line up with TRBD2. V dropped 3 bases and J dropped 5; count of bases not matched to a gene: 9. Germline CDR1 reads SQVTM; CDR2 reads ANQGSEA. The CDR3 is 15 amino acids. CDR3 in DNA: TGCAGCGTTGACTTGCGGGAGGGGGTCATAGATACGCAGTATTTT. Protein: CSVDLREGVIDTQYF.

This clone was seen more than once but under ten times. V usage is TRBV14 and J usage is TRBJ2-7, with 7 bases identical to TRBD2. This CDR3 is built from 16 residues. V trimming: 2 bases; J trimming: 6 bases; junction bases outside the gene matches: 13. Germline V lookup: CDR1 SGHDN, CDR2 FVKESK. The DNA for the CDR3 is TGTGCCAGCAGCCAATTCAGTTGGACTAGTTTCTCCGAGCAGTACTTC. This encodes CASSQFSWTSFSEQYF.

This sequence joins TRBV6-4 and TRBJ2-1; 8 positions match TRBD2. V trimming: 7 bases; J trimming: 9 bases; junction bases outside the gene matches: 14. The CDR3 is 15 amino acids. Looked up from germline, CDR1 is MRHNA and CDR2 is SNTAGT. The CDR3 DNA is TGTGCCAGCAAAACCCATTACCAAGCGGGAGTTGAGCAGTTCTTC. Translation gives CASKTHYQAGVEQFF.

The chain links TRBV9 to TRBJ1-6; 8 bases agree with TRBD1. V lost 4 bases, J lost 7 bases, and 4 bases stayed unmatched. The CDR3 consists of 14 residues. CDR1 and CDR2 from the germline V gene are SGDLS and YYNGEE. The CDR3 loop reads CASSFGTGNSPLHF. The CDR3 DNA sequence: TGTGCCAGCAGCTTTGGGACAGGAAATTCACCCCTCCACTTT.

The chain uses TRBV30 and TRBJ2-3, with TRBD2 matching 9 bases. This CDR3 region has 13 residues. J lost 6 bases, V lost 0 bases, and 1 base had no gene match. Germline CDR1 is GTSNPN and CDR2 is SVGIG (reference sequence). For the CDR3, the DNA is TGTGCCTGGAGTGTGCGGGAGGGGGATACGCAGTATTTT. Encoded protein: CAWSVREGDTQYF. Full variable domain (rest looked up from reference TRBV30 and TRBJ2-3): SQTIHQWPATLVQPVGSPLSLECTVEGTSNPNLYWYRQAAGRGLQLLFYSVGIGQISSEVPQNLSASRPQDRQFILSSKKLLLSDSGFYLCAWSVREGDTQYFGPGTRLTVL.

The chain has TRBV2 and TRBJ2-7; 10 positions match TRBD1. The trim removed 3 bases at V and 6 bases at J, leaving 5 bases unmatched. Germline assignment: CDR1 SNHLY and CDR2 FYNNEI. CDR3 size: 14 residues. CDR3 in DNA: TGTGCCAGCAGTGACCGGGACAGGGGCCTCGAGCAGTACTTC. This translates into CASSDRDRGLEQYF.

In DNA, the CDR3 is TGCGCCAGCAGCTTGGGGGCAGGGTGGAGGAACACTGAAGCTTTCTTT. Amino acid sequence: CASSLGAGWRNTEAFF. The rearrangement links TRBV5-1 to TRBJ1-1; the D gene is possibly TRBD1 (5 bases). Germline V gene sequence: CDR1 SGHRS, CDR2 YFSETQ. This CDR3 is built from 16 residues. The V end was cut by 0 bases, the J end by 1 base, with 13 bases between.

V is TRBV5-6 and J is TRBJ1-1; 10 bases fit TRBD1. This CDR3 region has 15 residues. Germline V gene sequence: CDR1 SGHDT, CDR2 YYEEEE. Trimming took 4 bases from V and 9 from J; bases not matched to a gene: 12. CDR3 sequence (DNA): TGTGCCAGCAGCCCGCGACAGGGGGCCAGCTCCAAAGCTTTCTTT. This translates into CASSPRQGASSKAFF.

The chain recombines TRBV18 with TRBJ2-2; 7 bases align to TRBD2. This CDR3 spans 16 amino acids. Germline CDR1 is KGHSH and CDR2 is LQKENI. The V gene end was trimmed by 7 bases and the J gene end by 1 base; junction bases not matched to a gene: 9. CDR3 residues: CASCGTTPKNTGELFF. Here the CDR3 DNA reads TGTGCCAGCTGCGGGACTACCCCAAAGAACACCGGGGAGCTGTTTTTT.

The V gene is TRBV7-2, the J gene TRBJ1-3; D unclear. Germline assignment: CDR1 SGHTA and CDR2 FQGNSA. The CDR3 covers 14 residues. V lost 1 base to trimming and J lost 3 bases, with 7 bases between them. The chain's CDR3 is CASSLELVGNTIYF. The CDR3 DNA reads TGTGCCAGCAGCTTAGAATTGGTTGGAAACACCATATATTTT.

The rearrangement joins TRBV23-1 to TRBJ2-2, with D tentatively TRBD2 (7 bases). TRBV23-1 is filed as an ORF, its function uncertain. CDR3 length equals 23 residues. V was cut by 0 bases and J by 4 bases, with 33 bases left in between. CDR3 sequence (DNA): TGCGCCAGCAGTCAATCCTCCGGCGTTCGGGTACGGTCGGGGGGCGGGCCCACCGGGGAGCTGTTTTTT. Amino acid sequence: CASSQSSGVRVRSGGGPTGELFF.

CDR3 residues: CASRQGSETQYF. CDR3 DNA: TGTGCCAGTCGACAGGGATCAGAGACCCAGTACTTC. The chain has TRBV10-3 and TRBJ2-5; 7 positions match TRBD1. The V gene end was trimmed by 10 bases and the J gene end by 4 bases; junction bases not matched to a gene: 6. The CDR3 runs 12 residues. From germline, CDR1 is ENHRY and CDR2 SYGVKD.

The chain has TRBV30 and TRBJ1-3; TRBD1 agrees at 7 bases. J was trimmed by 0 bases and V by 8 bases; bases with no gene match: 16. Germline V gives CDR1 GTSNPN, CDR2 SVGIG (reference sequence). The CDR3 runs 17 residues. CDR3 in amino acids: CARMTGPGGFSGNTIYF. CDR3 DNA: TGTGCCAGAATGACAGGGCCGGGGGGTTTCTCTGGAAACACCATATATTTT.

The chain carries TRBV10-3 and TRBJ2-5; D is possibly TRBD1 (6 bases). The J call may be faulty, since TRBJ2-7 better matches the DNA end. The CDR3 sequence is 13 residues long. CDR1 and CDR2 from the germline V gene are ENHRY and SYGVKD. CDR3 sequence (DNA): TGTGCCATCAGTCAGGGGACCGTGGACGAGCAGTACTTC. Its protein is CAISQGTVDEQYF.

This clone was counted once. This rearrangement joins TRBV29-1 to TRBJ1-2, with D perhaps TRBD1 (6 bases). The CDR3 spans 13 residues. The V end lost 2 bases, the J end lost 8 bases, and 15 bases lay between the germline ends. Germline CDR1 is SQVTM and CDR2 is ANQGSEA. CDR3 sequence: CSVESGQLPGYTF. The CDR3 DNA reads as TGCAGCGTTGAATCCGGACAGCTGCCCGGCTACACCTTC.